The entry below gives a single T cell receptor beta chain sequence along with its context. Antigen specificity is unknown. The conserved phenylalanine or tryptophan normally closing the CDR3 is absent here, so this likely arose from a read error. The CDR3 runs to 15 residues. A modified ARM-PCR protocol with three rounds of nested PCR amplified TCRbeta. Via MiXCR, TCRdb re-called the multiplex PCR reads, giving one row per CDR3 protein. The sample lists tens of thousands of distinct CDR3 sequences; over 65% were seen once. This specimen belongs to a study of tumor and adjacent non-tumor tissue in lung cancer. Study as a whole: The cohort had roughly 11 adenocarcinoma, 2 squamous cell and 1 small cell patients. Patients were aged about 31 to 76, approximately 11 men and a handful of women, stage I to III. Study-wide findings and caveats: Compared with tumor, normal lung showed significantly lower TCR diversity.

This sample's RNA came from whole unsorted tissue. Distant lung tissue was collected more than 3 cm away from the tumor edge. This TCR was sampled from a man between 70 and 80 years old with non-small cell lung cancer. The gene calls are TRBV12-3 or TRBV12-4 and TRBJ2-5, with 7 bases matching TRBD2. The sequencing input was distant non-tumor lung tissue. The DNA for the CDR3 is TGTGCAAGCAGCGGGCTGGCGGGAGTCGTGGAGACCCAGTACTAC. This codes for CASSGLAGVVETQYY.